These T cell receptor beta chains were read from a single sample in a study of cytomegalovirus exposure and HLA in healthy donors. Libraries were prepared by immunoSEQ multiplex PCR; TCRdb keeps only in-frame clonotypes and omits some of them. This repertoire includes more than 200,000 clones. Sequencing was carried out using PBMCs. These receptors originate from a woman in her twenties or thirties in good health and CMV-seropositive. The CDR3 runs from the conserved cysteine through the conserved F or W. The order of the fields is J gene, D gene, V gene, CDR3 DNA, CDR3 protein. The D gene is left open where the match is weak.

j_gene: TRBJ1-2; d_gene: TRBD1; v_gene: TRBV5-1; CDR3nt: TGCGCCAGCAGCTGGGAAGACAGGGGGCTTTCCGGCTACACCTTC; CDR3aa: CASSWEDRGLSGYTF
j_gene: TRBJ1-1; d_gene: .; v_gene: TRBV10-3; CDR3nt: TGTGCCATCATGGAGGCAGGGAGGTCCACTGAAGCTTTCTTT; CDR3aa: CAIMEAGRSTEAFF
j_gene: TRBJ2-5; d_gene: TRBD1; v_gene: TRBV5-6; CDR3nt: TGTGCCAGCAGCTTAGGGACAGGGTGGTTCCAAGAGACCCAGTACTTC; CDR3aa: CASSLGTGWFQETQYF
j_gene: TRBJ2-5; d_gene: TRBD2; v_gene: TRBV7-9; CDR3nt: TGTGCCAGCAGACCGCTAGCGGGAATGCTCGAGACCCAGTACTTC; CDR3aa: CASRPLAGMLETQYF
j_gene: TRBJ1-5; d_gene: .; v_gene: TRBV13; CDR3nt: TGTGCCAGCAGCTTAGGACTACAGGGGCCCCAGCATTTT; CDR3aa: CASSLGLQGPQHF
j_gene: TRBJ1-5; d_gene: .; v_gene: TRBV19; CDR3nt: TGTGCCAGTAGAACAATCTGGGCAGGGGCCCTTAGCAATCAGCCCCAGCATTTT; CDR3aa: CASRTIWAGALSNQPQHF
j_gene: TRBJ1-4; d_gene: .; v_gene: TRBV19; CDR3nt: TGTGCCAGTAGTCCCTGGGGCGGTGAAAAACTGTTTTTT; CDR3aa: CASSPWGGEKLFF
j_gene: TRBJ2-6; d_gene: .; v_gene: TRBV30; CDR3nt: TGTGCCTGGGGCGGGGCCAACGTCCTGACTTTC; CDR3aa: CAWGGANVLTF
j_gene: TRBJ2-3; d_gene: .; v_gene: TRBV5-1; CDR3nt: TGCGCCAGCAGCTTGGGAGGACTTTGGGGGGGGGCCGGAGATACGCAGTATTTT; CDR3aa: CASSLGGLWGGAGDTQYF
j_gene: TRBJ2-7; d_gene: .; v_gene: TRBV18; CDR3nt: TGTGCCAGCTCACCCGGGACTGCTGCCTACGAGCAGTACTTC; CDR3aa: CASSPGTAAYEQYF
j_gene: TRBJ1-2; d_gene: TRBD1; v_gene: TRBV19; CDR3nt: TGTGCCAGTACCTCGGGACAGGGGAATTATGGCTACACCTTC; CDR3aa: CASTSGQGNYGYTF
j_gene: TRBJ1-1; d_gene: TRBD1; v_gene: TRBV27; CDR3nt: TGTGCCAGCAGTTCCGGACAGGGGAACACTGAAGCTTTCTTT; CDR3aa: CASSSGQGNTEAFF
j_gene: TRBJ1-2; d_gene: .; v_gene: TRBV18; CDR3nt: TGTGCCAGCTCACCCCGGACGGAACAGGTCTACACCTTC; CDR3aa: CASSPRTEQVYTF
j_gene: TRBJ1-6; d_gene: .; v_gene: TRBV4-1; CDR3nt: TGCGCCAGCAGCCAACCCCTGGGGGGGGGCTCCTATAATTCACCCCTCCACTTT; CDR3aa: CASSQPLGGGSYNSPLHF
j_gene: TRBJ1-5; d_gene: .; v_gene: TRBV6-5; CDR3nt: TGTGCCACTGGGAGGTTCAATCAGCCCCAGCATTTT; CDR3aa: CATGRFNQPQHF
j_gene: TRBJ2-7; d_gene: .; v_gene: TRBV4-1; CDR3nt: TGCGCCAGCAGCCAAGCAGGGGCAGCCTACGAGCAGTACTTC; CDR3aa: CASSQAGAAYEQYF
j_gene: TRBJ1-2; d_gene: .; v_gene: TRBV9; CDR3nt: TGTGCCAGCAGCGTAGCTTCGGGGGGCTACACCTTC; CDR3aa: CASSVASGGYTF
j_gene: TRBJ1-1; d_gene: .; v_gene: TRBV27; CDR3nt: TGTGCCAGCAATAGTTTGGGGGCGGCGGACACTGAAGCTTTCTTT; CDR3aa: CASNSLGAADTEAFF
j_gene: TRBJ1-1; d_gene: .; v_gene: TRBV5-5; CDR3nt: TGTGCCAGCAGCTTGGAAGGGGGGAACACTGAAGCTTTCTTT; CDR3aa: CASSLEGGNTEAFF
j_gene: TRBJ1-1; d_gene: TRBD1; v_gene: TRBV5-1; CDR3nt: TGCGCCAGCGGCCGAGACTGGACAGGGGACACTGAAGCTTTCTTT; CDR3aa: CASGRDWTGDTEAFF
j_gene: TRBJ2-5; d_gene: .; v_gene: TRBV5-1; CDR3nt: TGCGCCAGCAGCCCCAGCATCCTCGGGGGTAGTTGGATGGAGACCCAGTACTTC; CDR3aa: CASSPSILGGSWMETQYF
j_gene: TRBJ2-1; d_gene: .; v_gene: TRBV6-5; CDR3nt: TGTGCCAGCGCGAGGGTCTACAATGAGCAGTTCTTC; CDR3aa: CASARVYNEQFF
j_gene: TRBJ2-7; d_gene: .; v_gene: TRBV4-3; CDR3nt: TGCGCCAGCAGCCAAGACAGGTATAACTCCTACGAGCAGTACTTC; CDR3aa: CASSQDRYNSYEQYF
j_gene: TRBJ2-5; d_gene: .; v_gene: TRBV10-2; CDR3nt: TGCGCCAGCAGTCGTGACTTAGTCGGGCAAGAGACCCAGTACTTC; CDR3aa: CASSRDLVGQETQYF
j_gene: TRBJ2-3; d_gene: .; v_gene: TRBV6-6; CDR3nt: TGTGCCAGCAGCCCAGTAATGGCCACAGATACGCAGTATTTT; CDR3aa: CASSPVMATDTQYF
j_gene: TRBJ2-5; d_gene: TRBD2; v_gene: TRBV9; CDR3nt: TGTGCCAGCAGCAAACGGGAGGGGGAGACCCAGTACTTC; CDR3aa: CASSKREGETQYF
j_gene: TRBJ1-5; d_gene: TRBD1; v_gene: TRBV18; CDR3nt: TGTGCCAGCTCACCACTACGGGACAGTAGCAATCAGCCCCAGCATTTT; CDR3aa: CASSPLRDSSNQPQHF
j_gene: TRBJ1-1; d_gene: TRBD1; v_gene: TRBV6-5; CDR3nt: TGTGCCAGCAGCTACGGGGGGACAGGGAACACTGAAGCTTTCTTT; CDR3aa: CASSYGGTGNTEAFF
j_gene: TRBJ1-1; d_gene: .; v_gene: TRBV5-1; CDR3nt: TGCGCCAGCAGCACCCCGGGGGGGCTTGTGTCTGAAGCTTTCTTT; CDR3aa: CASSTPGGLVSEAFF
j_gene: TRBJ2-3; d_gene: TRBD2; v_gene: TRBV10-3; CDR3nt: TGTGCCATCAGTCCGGGACTAGCGGGAGGGCCTAGAGATACGCAGTATTTT; CDR3aa: CAISPGLAGGPRDTQYF
j_gene: TRBJ1-1; d_gene: TRBD1; v_gene: TRBV5-4; CDR3nt: TGTGCCAGCAGCCGAAGACAGGGGGACACTGAAGCTTTCTTT; CDR3aa: CASSRRQGDTEAFF
j_gene: TRBJ1-3; d_gene: .; v_gene: TRBV7-6; CDR3nt: TGTGCCAGCAGCTTCCCACAGGGAAACACCATATATTTT; CDR3aa: CASSFPQGNTIYF
j_gene: TRBJ1-5; d_gene: .; v_gene: TRBV28; CDR3nt: TGTGCCAGCAGAGCCCCGGGGAAGCCGGGGGGGCAGCCCCAGCATTTT; CDR3aa: CASRAPGKPGGQPQHF
j_gene: TRBJ1-2; d_gene: .; v_gene: TRBV6-1; CDR3nt: TGTGCCAGCAGTGAAGCGGGGAGCTATGGCTACACCTTC; CDR3aa: CASSEAGSYGYTF
j_gene: TRBJ1-1; d_gene: TRBD1; v_gene: TRBV5-1; CDR3nt: TGCGCCAGCAGCTTGGGCACAGGGGACACTGAAGCTTTCTTT; CDR3aa: CASSLGTGDTEAFF
j_gene: TRBJ1-2; d_gene: TRBD1; v_gene: TRBV19; CDR3nt: TGTGCCAGTAGTAACATTAAGACAGGGGAAGGCTACACCTTC; CDR3aa: CASSNIKTGEGYTF
j_gene: TRBJ1-3; d_gene: .; v_gene: TRBV11-2; CDR3nt: TGTGCCAGCAGCTTAGTAGGCGCCGTGACATCCGCTGGAAACACCATATATTTT; CDR3aa: CASSLVGAVTSAGNTIYF
j_gene: TRBJ2-2; d_gene: TRBD2; v_gene: TRBV19; CDR3nt: TGTGCCAGTAGGGGGACTAAGACCACCGGGGAGCTGTTTTTT; CDR3aa: CASRGTKTTGELFF
j_gene: TRBJ1-4; d_gene: TRBD1; v_gene: TRBV7-6; CDR3nt: TGTGCCAGCAGCGCTAGAGAACAGGGGGCGACTGAAAAACTGTTTTTT; CDR3aa: CASSAREQGATEKLFF
j_gene: TRBJ1-3; d_gene: .; v_gene: TRBV29-1; CDR3nt: TGCAGCGTTGAGCGGGCTCTCTCTGGAAACACCATATATTTT; CDR3aa: CSVERALSGNTIYF
j_gene: TRBJ2-1; d_gene: TRBD2; v_gene: TRBV7-6; CDR3nt: TGTGCCAGCACTGGTGCGGGGGTCTACAATGAGCAGTTCTTC; CDR3aa: CASTGAGVYNEQFF
j_gene: TRBJ2-1; d_gene: TRBD1; v_gene: TRBV6-1; CDR3nt: TGTGCCAGCAGTGAGTACAGGGGATACAATGAGCAGTTCTTC; CDR3aa: CASSEYRGYNEQFF
j_gene: TRBJ1-5; d_gene: .; v_gene: TRBV5-1; CDR3nt: TGCGCCAGCAGCTCGGGTCCCGGGTATAGCAATCAGCCCCAGCATTTT; CDR3aa: CASSSGPGYSNQPQHF
j_gene: TRBJ1-2; d_gene: .; v_gene: TRBV15; CDR3nt: TGTGCCACCAGCAGACCATCGACAGGCAGCGTCTATGGCTACACCTTC; CDR3aa: CATSRPSTGSVYGYTF
j_gene: TRBJ2-7; d_gene: TRBD1; v_gene: TRBV11-3; CDR3nt: TGTCACTCTGGCAGGGGGCACGAGCAGTACTTC; CDR3aa: CHSGRGHEQYF
j_gene: TRBJ2-7; d_gene: TRBD2; v_gene: TRBV27; CDR3nt: TGTGCCAGCAGTTCCACCTTTATACCGCGACTAGCGGGAGACTACGAGCAGTACTTC; CDR3aa: CASSSTFIPRLAGDYEQYF
j_gene: TRBJ1-5; d_gene: .; v_gene: TRBV10-2; CDR3nt: TGCGCCAGCAGTGATTGGACAGCGGATCAGCCCCAGCATTTT; CDR3aa: CASSDWTADQPQHF
j_gene: TRBJ1-1; d_gene: TRBD1; v_gene: TRBV7-9; CDR3nt: TGTGCCAGCAGCAGATCGACAGGGGGGAGCACTGAAGCTTTCTTT; CDR3aa: CASSRSTGGSTEAFF
j_gene: TRBJ1-2; d_gene: .; v_gene: TRBV28; CDR3nt: TGTGCCAGCAGTTCCGGGACACCTCGCGATGGCTACACCTTC; CDR3aa: CASSSGTPRDGYTF
j_gene: TRBJ1-1; d_gene: TRBD1; v_gene: TRBV10-3; CDR3nt: TGTGCCATCAGTGTGGACAGGGGGTTCACTGAAGCTTTCTTT; CDR3aa: CAISVDRGFTEAFF
j_gene: TRBJ2-7; d_gene: TRBD2; v_gene: TRBV6-5; CDR3nt: TGTGCCAGCGGACTAGCGGGAGACTACGAGCAGTACTTC; CDR3aa: CASGLAGDYEQYF
j_gene: TRBJ1-5; d_gene: .; v_gene: TRBV18; CDR3nt: TGTGCCAGCTCACCAACAGGGAATAGGGCTCAGCCCCAGCATTTT; CDR3aa: CASSPTGNRAQPQHF
j_gene: TRBJ2-5; d_gene: TRBD2; v_gene: TRBV4-1; CDR3nt: TGCGCCAGCCTTCCGGTCCCAGGCGCGGGAGTACACCAAGAGACCCAGTACTTC; CDR3aa: CASLPVPGAGVHQETQYF